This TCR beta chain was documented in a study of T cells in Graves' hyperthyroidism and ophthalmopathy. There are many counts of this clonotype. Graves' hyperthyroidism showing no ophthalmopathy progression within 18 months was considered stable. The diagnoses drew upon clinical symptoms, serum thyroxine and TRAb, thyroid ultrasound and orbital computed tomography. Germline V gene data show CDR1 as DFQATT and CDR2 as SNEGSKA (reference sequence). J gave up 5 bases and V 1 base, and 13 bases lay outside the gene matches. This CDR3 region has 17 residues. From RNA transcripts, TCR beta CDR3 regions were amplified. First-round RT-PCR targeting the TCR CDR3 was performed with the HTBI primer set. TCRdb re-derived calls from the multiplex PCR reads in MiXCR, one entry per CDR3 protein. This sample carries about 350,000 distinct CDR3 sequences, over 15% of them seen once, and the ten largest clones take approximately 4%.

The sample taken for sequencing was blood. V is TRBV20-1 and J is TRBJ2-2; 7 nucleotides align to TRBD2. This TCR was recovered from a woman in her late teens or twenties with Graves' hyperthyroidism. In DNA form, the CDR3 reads TGCAGTGCTAGAGGGCCAAAGCGGGGCCCGGGGACCGGGGAGCTGTTTTTT. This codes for CSARGPKRGPGTGELFF.